The 30 T cell receptor beta chains reported below all come from one sample, sequenced in a study of regulatory T cells in long-lasting Graves disease. Regarding time point: newly diagnosed GD, antithyroid drugs for less than 3 months. PBMC RNA was the source of the TCR library. Through Arm-PCR of CDR3 regions and iRepertoire HTBI primers, TCR beta libraries were built. TCRdb analysed the multiplex PCR reads with MiXCR anew, one entry per CDR3 protein. The repertoire consists of 500,000 to 700,000 distinct CDR3 sequences, with approximately 15% occurring once and the leading ten covering approximately 20%. In addition, the sample was reused for a study of T cells in Graves' hyperthyroidism and ophthalmopathy.

This specimen was peripheral blood mononuclear cells (PBMCs), taken at new diagnosis, from a patient treated with antithyroid drugs. The receptors here all came from a woman younger than 45 with Graves disease.

The chain is built from TRBV9 and TRBJ2-2; 7 bases are shared with TRBD2. Germline CDR1 reads SGDLS; CDR2 reads YYNGEE. This CDR3 is built from 16 residues. With V trimmed by 0 bases and J by 5 bases, 7 bases remained unmatched. This CDR3 reads CASSVGGGTVTGELFF. The CDR3 nucleotides are TGTGCCAGCAGCGTAGGGGGGGGTACGGTAACCGGGGAGCTGTTTTTT.

This clonotype was seen repeatedly, ten times or more. The chain has TRBV3-1 and TRBJ2-7; 8 nucleotides match TRBD2. The CDR3 totals 14 residues. CDR1 and CDR2 (germline): LGHDT, YNNKEL (reference sequence). V shed 1 base and J 4 bases; nucleotides not matched to a gene: 3. The CDR3 protein is CASSQGLAPYEQYF. CDR3 coding DNA: TGTGCCAGCAGCCAAGGACTAGCGCCTTACGAGCAGTACTTC.

Only one count was recorded for this clonotype. V is TRBV12-3 or TRBV12-4 and J is TRBJ2-7, with D possibly matching TRBD1 (6 bases). V was clipped by 6 bases and J by 7 bases, with 25 bases between them. This CDR3 contains 16 residues. CDR3 region: CASSSTGSLGYNEQYF. CDR3 DNA: TGTGCCAGCAGCTCCACAGGGTCCCTAGGCTACAATGAGCAGTACTTC.

This clonotype turned up a few times. This chain connects TRBV3-1 to TRBJ2-2, with TRBD2 identical over 7 bases. This CDR3 has 16 amino acids. V trimming: 1 base; J trimming: 5 bases; junction bases outside the gene matches: 7. The germline V gene encodes CDR1 LGHDT and CDR2 YNNKEL (reference sequence). CDR3 sequence reads: CASSQAETSLTGELFF. The CDR3, as DNA: TGTGCCAGCAGCCAAGCCGAGACTAGCCTAACCGGGGAGCTGTTTTTT.

J is TRBJ2-3 and V is TRBV24-1, with D possibly matching TRBD2 (6 bases). The length of the CDR3 is 14 residues. V dropped 9 bases and J dropped 4 bases, with 16 bases sitting between them. The V gene's germline CDR1 is KGHDR and CDR2 SFDVKD. CDR3: CATPMAGRPDTQYF. The CDR3 DNA follows: TGTGCCACCCCTATGGCGGGGAGACCAGATACGCAGTATTTT.

Worth noting for this clonotype: Since a much larger clone is just one base distant, this may be a read error. The chain uses TRBV12-3 or TRBV12-4 and TRBJ2-5; D is possibly TRBD1 (6 bases). V lost 5 bases to trimming and J lost 3 bases, with 10 bases between them. The CDR3 consists of 13 residues. The CDR3 DNA sequence: TGTGCCAGCAGTCGGGACACGAAAGAGACCCAGTACTTC. The encoded protein is CASSRDTKETQYF.

The V gene is TRBV4-1, the J gene TRBJ2-5; 9 bases fit TRBD2. The CDR3 loop spans 15 amino acids. V lost 3 bases and J lost 5; bases outside the gene matches: 7. Germline CDR1 and CDR2: MGHRA and YSYEKL. The CDR3 sequence: CASSHLAGEGETQYF. The CDR3, as DNA: TGCGCCAGCAGCCACTTAGCGGGAGAAGGGGAGACCCAGTACTTC.

This clonotype has only a few counts. The chain is built from TRBV20-1 and TRBJ2-1; 8 positions match TRBD2. Germline V gene data show CDR1 as DFQATT and CDR2 as SNEGSKA (reference sequence). Unmatched junction bases numbered 7, after V lost 3 bases and J lost 6 bases. The CDR3 runs to 14 residues. The CDR3 DNA reads TGCAGTGCTAGGGGTAGCGGGACTTTCAATGAGCAGTTCTTC. Translation: CSARGSGTFNEQFF.

This clonotype has only a few counts. The CDR3 loop reads CASSVVDQETQYF. The CDR3 DNA follows: TGTGCCAGCAGCGTAGTAGATCAAGAGACCCAGTACTTC. The V and J genes are TRBV9 and TRBJ2-5; D not certain. The V gene lost 0 bases and the J gene lost 2 bases, with 5 bases spanning the gap. CDR1 and CDR2 (germline): SGDLS, YYNGEE. CDR3 length: 13 residues.

The chain employs TRBV3-1 and TRBJ1-1; 8 nucleotides align to TRBD1. Trimming took 1 base from V and 6 from J; bases not matched to a gene: 10. CDR3 length: 16 amino acids. Germline values: CDR1 LGHDT, CDR2 YNNKEL (reference sequence). The CDR3 nucleotides are TGTGCCAGCAGCCAAGGTGTTGACAGGGGATTGGCTGAAGCTTTCTTT. This encodes CASSQGVDRGLAEAFF.

This clonotype was picked up many times. This chain links TRBV12-3 or TRBV12-4 with TRBJ1-6; D may be TRBD1 (5 bases). This CDR3 has 12 residues. Trimming took 3 bases from V and 14 from J, leaving 11 bases between them. The CDR3 loop is CASSFGGLTLHF. In DNA, the CDR3 is TGTGCCAGCAGTTTTGGGGGACTAACCCTCCACTTT.

In this sample, this clonotype turned up a few times. The chain links TRBV28 to TRBJ1-5; 8 nucleotides match TRBD1. The CDR3 spans 17 residues. The V gene end was trimmed by 6 bases and the J gene end by 0 bases; junction bases not matched to a gene: 10. Germline CDR1 MDHEN, CDR2 SYDVKM. The CDR3 sequence is CASSRHKDRGSNQPQHF. Written as DNA, the CDR3 is TGTGCCAGCAGCCGCCATAAAGACAGGGGTAGCAATCAGCCCCAGCATTTT.

This clonotype was counted ten times or more. This chain connects TRBV28 to TRBJ1-4, with D unresolved. From germline, CDR1 is MDHEN and CDR2 SYDVKM. The V gene lost 3 bases and the J gene lost 8 bases, with 13 bases spanning the gap. The CDR3 runs to 14 residues. The CDR3 nucleotides read TGTGCCAGCAGTTTGATCCCGGCCCCGGAAAAACTGTTTTTT. It yields the protein CASSLIPAPEKLFF.

V gene TRBV19 combines with J gene TRBJ1-4; perhaps TRBD1 as D (5 bases). The V end lost 7 bases, the J end lost 8 bases, and 17 bases lay between the germline ends. The germline V gene has CDR1 LNHDA and CDR2 SQIVND (reference sequence). The CDR3 runs 14 residues. CDR3 nucleotides: TGTGCCAGTACATCGAGAGGGGTGGAGGAAAAACTGTTTTTT. Encoded protein: CASTSRGVEEKLFF.

This clonotype has a handful of counts. The V and J genes are TRBV7-2 and TRBJ1-3; D remains unclear. The V gene's germline CDR1 is SGHTA and CDR2 FQGNSA. Trimming shortened V by 1 base and J by 2 bases, and 12 bases separated the two germline ends. CDR3 length: 16 residues. CDR3 sequence (DNA): TGTGCCAGCAGCTTAGAGGAGGGTTTAACTGGAAACACCATATATTTT. It yields the protein CASSLEEGLTGNTIYF. Full variable domain (outside the CDR3, taken from reference TRBV7-2 and TRBJ1-3): GAGVSQSPSNKVTEKGKDVELRCDPISGHTALYWYRQSLGQGLEFLIYFQGNSAPDKSGLPSDRFSAERTGGSVSTLTIQRTQQEDSAVYLCASSLEEGLTGNTIYFGEGSWLTVV.

This clonotype was recorded many times. The chain carries TRBV13 and TRBJ2-7, with TRBD2 identical over 8 bases. Unmatched junction bases numbered 11, after V lost 6 bases and J lost 7 bases. Germline CDR1 reads PRHDT; CDR2 reads FYEKMQ (reference sequence). The CDR3 runs to 14 residues. The CDR3 sequence: CASRKAGGPWEQYF. The CDR3 nucleotides are TGTGCCAGCAGAAAGGCGGGAGGCCCCTGGGAGCAGTACTTC.

This clonotype was detected only a few times. Germline is not matched at one junction end, which may reflect a read error. This chain uses TRBV20-1 with TRBJ1-2, with D possibly matching TRBD1 (5 bases). Germline V CDR1 and CDR2: DFQATT, SNEGSKA (reference sequence). The CDR3 totals 11 residues. This chain's CDR3 is CSARDLIPTDF. CDR3 sequence (DNA): TGCAGTGCTAGAGACCTTATACCGACAGACTTC.

This clonotype was counted at least ten times. The rearrangement joins TRBV10-3 to TRBJ2-3; TRBD1 aligns across 7 bases. The trim removed 5 bases at V and 0 bases at J, leaving 5 bases unmatched. The CDR3 is 15 residues long. CDR1 and CDR2 from the germline V gene are ENHRY and SYGVKD. The chain's CDR3 is CAISRTGTSTDTQYF. The CDR3 DNA reads TGTGCCATCAGTAGGACAGGAACTAGCACAGATACGCAGTATTTT.

This clonotype has just a few counts. The CDR3 loop is CASSSGQGKRHTEAFF. The CDR3 DNA is TGTGCCAGCAGCTCGGGACAGGGCAAGAGGCACACTGAAGCTTTCTTT. The V call is TRBV11-3, the J call TRBJ1-1; 9 bases align to TRBD1. V lost 4 bases and J lost 3; bases outside the gene matches: 9. Per germline, CDR1 SGHNT and CDR2 YENEEA. This CDR3 spans 16 amino acids.

At least ten counts were recorded for this clonotype. The genes are TRBV2 and TRBJ2-1; D gene unclear. The CDR3 covers 13 residues. In germline, CDR1 is SNHLY, CDR2 FYNNEI. The V end was cut by 3 bases, the J end by 9 bases, with 12 bases between. CDR3 protein: CASSDPGVSEQFF. The CDR3 nucleotides are TGTGCCAGCAGTGATCCAGGTGTAAGTGAGCAGTTCTTC.

The genes are TRBV6-1 and TRBJ2-2; TRBD2 matches 8 bases. J gave up 3 bases and V 9 bases, and 12 bases lay outside the gene matches. In germline, CDR1 is MNHNS, CDR2 SASEGT. The CDR3 runs to 16 residues. CDR3 amino acids: CASCRTTSGDTGELFF. CDR3 bases: TGTGCCAGTTGTCGCACCACTAGCGGAGACACCGGGGAGCTGTTTTTT.

The V and J genes are TRBV5-6 and TRBJ1-1, with TRBD1 as a possible D gene (6 bases). The germline V and J ends were trimmed by 1 base and 3 bases, with 10 bases remaining between them. From germline, CDR1 is SGHDT and CDR2 YYEEEE. The CDR3 covers 14 residues. The CDR3 nucleotides are TGTGCCAGCAGCTTGACAGGGAGATACACTGAAGCTTTCTTT. It is translated as CASSLTGRYTEAFF.

The table lists this clonotype with many counts. The rearrangement links TRBV27 to TRBJ1-1; D call uncertain. CDR1 is MNHEY, CDR2 SMNVEV, per germline (reference sequence). The ends were cut back, 4 bases at V and 7 bases at J, with 13 bases in the middle. The CDR3 totals 13 residues. CDR3 coding DNA: TGTGCCAGCAGTTACGAGTATGGGGATGAAGCTTTCTTT. It specifies CASSYEYGDEAFF.

The rearrangement uses TRBV28 and TRBJ2-1; TRBD2 agrees at 12 bases. The CDR3 covers 18 residues. The V segment lost 4 bases and the J segment 8 bases; nucleotides outside the gene matches: 15. Per the germline V gene, CDR1 is MDHEN and CDR2 is SYDVKM. CDR3: CASSSPGLAGWRPYEQFF. CDR3 coding DNA: TGTGCCAGCAGTTCCCCGGGACTAGCGGGCTGGAGACCATATGAGCAGTTCTTC.

In this sample, this clonotype turned up once. The chain combines TRBV6-1 with TRBJ1-3; 7 bases agree with TRBD1. The CDR3 is 16 residues long. CDR1 and CDR2 (germline): MNHNS, SASEGT. Trimming at V came to 7 bases and at J to 0 bases, leaving 9 bases not matched to a gene. In nucleotides, the CDR3 is TGTGCCAGCAACGACAGGGCCCAGAGCTCTGGAAACACCATATATTTT. It encodes CASNDRAQSSGNTIYF.

The chain has TRBV19 and TRBJ1-2; 7 bases are shared with TRBD1. Germline CDR1 reads LNHDA; CDR2 reads SQIVND (reference sequence). The CDR3 has 14 amino acids. Unmatched junction bases numbered 8, after V lost 7 bases and J lost 3 bases. The CDR3 DNA reads TGTGCCAGTAAATACAGGGGATACGACTATGGCTACACCTTC. Translation: CASKYRGYDYGYTF.

The chain links TRBV3-1 to TRBJ1-2; maybe TRBD1 (5 bases). The CDR3 loop spans 14 amino acids. Looked up from germline, CDR1 is LGHDT and CDR2 is YNNKEL (reference sequence). Trimming removed 4 bases at V and 10 bases at J, with 19 bases between. CDR3 coding DNA: TGTGCCAGCAGCCCGGACACCGCTAGGTCTAACTACACCTTC. It encodes CASSPDTARSNYTF.

This clonotype occurred many times. The rearrangement uses TRBV5-1 and TRBJ2-7; D might be TRBD2 (5 bases). Germline CDR1 and CDR2: SGHRS and YFSETQ. With 4 bases removed from V and 4 bases from J, the gap between germline ends came to 18 bases. The CDR3 sequence is 15 residues long. The CDR3 sequence is CASSPARGPTYEQYF. As DNA, the CDR3 is TGCGCCAGCAGCCCAGCACGCGGGCCGACATACGAGCAGTACTTC.

This clonotype was counted many times. V usage is TRBV28 and J usage is TRBJ2-1; TRBD2 might be the D (5 bases). Germline-derived CDR1 and CDR2 are MDHEN and SYDVKM. Trimming removed 2 bases from V and 6 bases from J, with 14 bases in between. The CDR3 is 15 amino acids. The CDR3 here is CASSLSPGGINEQFF. CDR3 in DNA: TGTGCCAGCAGTTTAAGCCCAGGAGGTATCAATGAGCAGTTCTTC.

V usage is TRBV4-1 and J usage is TRBJ2-1, with D perhaps TRBD1 or TRBD2 (6 bases each). The CDR3 loop spans 14 amino acids. V was pared by 8 bases and J by 6 bases, with 17 bases between. Germline V lookup: CDR1 MGHRA, CDR2 YSYEKL. This CDR3 reads CASAQGGRGNEQFF. In DNA, the CDR3 is TGCGCCAGCGCACAAGGGGGGCGCGGCAATGAGCAGTTCTTC.